A selection of T cell receptor beta chains follows, all from one sample in a study of blood T cell repertoires in COVID-19. Method: immunoSEQ multiplex PCR; TCRdb's copy keeps in-frame clones and lacks some. The sample shows 150,000 to 200,000 clones, approximately 90% of them seen only once. Material for sequencing was peripheral blood. These receptors originate from a human donor in a cohort sampled during active COVID-19. The CDR3 runs from the conserved cysteine through the conserved F or W. Clone size is not always given. Where it is, it says once, few, many or a class for expanded clones.

size,V,J,CDR3
NA,TRBV3-1/TRBV3-2,TRBJ2-3,CASSLDTSTDTQYF
NA,TRBV6-5,TRBJ2-7,CASRQGQRSYEQYF
NA,TRBV6-5,TRBJ2-2,CASRARREVNGELFF
NA,TRBV27,TRBJ2-4,CASTLGYGRGNIQYF
NA,TRBV4-1,TRBJ1-1,CASKGGSEAFF
once,TRBV3-1/TRBV3-2,TRBJ2-1,CASSQDMGSSYNEQFF
NA,TRBV7-8,TRBJ1-5,CASSFDRGDGNQPQHF
NA,TRBV28,TRBJ2-7,CASSFGQGIIGQYF
NA,TRBV6-2/TRBV6-3,TRBJ1-2,CASSYVRNTYTF
once,TRBV19,TRBJ1-2,CASSIGDRAGYTF
NA,TRBV6-5,TRBJ1-1,CASQGTMNTEAFF
once,TRBV15,TRBJ2-5,CASRTSGETQYF
NA,TRBV9,TRBJ2-5,CASNSSGGGSGETQYF
NA,TRBV30,TRBJ1-6,CAWRASNNSPLHF
few,TRBV5-5,TRBJ2-7,CASSFGTSGRTYEQYF
NA,TRBV6-1,TRBJ2-7,CASSEPVGGSYEQYF
NA,TRBV12-1,TRBJ1-4,CASSSPRKFGKLFF
NA,TRBV7-2,TRBJ1-2,CASSLAWSYGYTF
once,TRBV4-3,TRBJ2-2,CASSLGTGPGELFF
NA,TRBV7-2,TRBJ1-2,CASSLLSGDYGYTF
NA,TRBV7-2,TRBJ2-5,CASSLEGGRGETQYF
few,TRBV9,TRBJ1-2,CASSEGTVNYGYTF
once,TRBV4-3,TRBJ2-3,CASSLLEGTSGEEFLNTDTQYF
NA,TRBV29-1,TRBJ1-1,CSVGGTGGIEAFF
NA,TRBV9,TRBJ1-2,CASSVGTGFVVYGYTF
NA,TRBV5-4,TRBJ2-7,CASSLGTGADYEQYF
NA,TRBV4-2,TRBJ2-7,CASSQVRTGVLTGEQYF
NA,TRBV7-2,TRBJ2-5,CASSSGLAGGTVETQYF
once,TRBV5-4,TRBJ2-3,CASSSRDRGPDTQYF
NA,TRBV7-2,TRBJ2-1,CASSLLLAASNEQFF